Listed below are T cell receptor beta chains from one sample, sequenced in a study of blood T cells in healthy people across ages. TCRdb reprocessed the 5' RACE reads with MiXCR, giving one entry per CDR3 protein. The repertoire holds about 800,000 distinct CDR3 sequences, with 55% to 75% as singletons. Sequenced: blood. All receptors derive from a man aged 25-45 years in good health. Both conserved end residues are part of each CDR3. A D gene is named only where the DNA matches it firmly. Clone size is not always given. Where it is, it says once, few, many or a class for expanded clones.

TRBV5-1,TRBJ2-7,.,few,CASRPAQEQYF,TGCGCCAGCAGGCCCGCCCAGGAGCAGTACTTC
TRBV7-3,TRBJ1-2,.,.,CASSLWDGDGYTF,TGTGCCAGCAGCTTATGGGACGGAGATGGCTACACCTTC
TRBV7-2,TRBJ2-1,TRBD2,.,CASSSVAGGGSGEQFF,TGTGCCAGCAGTTCCGTAGCGGGAGGGGGTTCGGGGGAGCAGTTCTTC
TRBV25-1,TRBJ1-2,TRBD1,few,CASSLVGSTGYKGYTF,TGTGCCAGCAGCCTCGTAGGGTCGACAGGGTATAAGGGCTACACCTTC
TRBV5-1,TRBJ2-1,.,.,CASSLGQTQGEQFF,TGCGCCAGCAGCTTGGGACAGACCCAGGGGGAGCAGTTCTTC
TRBV13,TRBJ2-1,TRBD1,few,CASSLVDREQVGEQFF,TGTGCCAGCAGCTTAGTTGACAGGGAGCAGGTCGGCGAGCAGTTCTTC
TRBV20-1,TRBJ2-5,.,few,CSARDPRGAETQYF,TGCAGTGCTAGAGATCCTAGGGGGGCGGAGACCCAGTACTTC
TRBV29-1,TRBJ1-2,.,.,CSVLLDTRNGYTF,TGCAGCGTTCTATTAGATACGAGAAATGGCTACACCTTC
TRBV20-1,TRBJ2-5,TRBD1,.,CSASRDRGQETQYF,TGCAGTGCTAGCCGGGACAGGGGGCAAGAGACCCAGTACTTC
TRBV20-1,TRBJ2-7,.,few,CSALPDTYEQYF,TGCAGTGCGCTACCGGACACCTACGAGCAGTACTTC
TRBV7-9,TRBJ2-1,TRBD2,once,CASSPAGTSGTPYNEQFF,TGTGCCAGCAGCCCGGCCGGGACTAGCGGAACTCCCTACAATGAGCAGTTCTTC
TRBV6-6,TRBJ2-3,.,.,CASSLTRESGTDTQYF,TGTGCCAGCAGCCTTACCCGGGAGAGCGGCACAGATACGCAGTATTTT
TRBV20-1,TRBJ1-2,.,.,CSAQSGAQGYTF,TGCAGTGCCCAAAGTGGGGCGCAGGGCTACACCTTC
TRBV27,TRBJ1-2,.,once,CASSSQGGWIGYTF,TGTGCCAGCAGTTCCCAGGGAGGGTGGATTGGCTACACCTTC
TRBV2,TRBJ2-2,TRBD2,few,CASRGTSGSTGELFF,TGTGCCAGCAGGGGGACTAGCGGGAGTACCGGGGAGCTGTTTTTT
TRBV20-1,TRBJ2-5,.,.,CSAPTAGLWYF,TGCAGTGCTCCTACTGCGGGGCTGTGGTACTTC
TRBV6-6,TRBJ2-5,.,.,CASSRQQETQYF,TGTGCCAGCAGTCGACAGCAAGAGACCCAGTACTTC
TRBV7-2,TRBJ2-7,TRBD2,few,CASSSRLRGGPLGGTYEQYF,TGTGCCAGCAGCTCCCGTTTGAGGGGAGGGCCTTTGGGGGGAACCTACGAGCAGTACTTC
TRBV12-3/TRBV12-4,TRBJ1-1,TRBD1,.,CASSPGQGRAFF,TGTGCCAGCAGCCCTGGACAGGGAAGAGCTTTCTTT
TRBV7-2,TRBJ2-7,.,.,CASSFGPGAYPREQYF,TGTGCCAGCAGCTTTGGGCCAGGGGCCTACCCCCGCGAGCAGTACTTC